Listed below are T cell receptor beta chains from one sample, sequenced in a study of blood T cell repertoires in COVID-19. The assay was immunoSEQ multiplex PCR, and TCRdb's table has in-frame clones only and misses some. The repertoire holds about 270,000 clones, with about 91% as singletons. The sequencing sample was made of PBMCs or T cells enriched from blood (not recorded which). These receptors came from a man between 40 and 49 years old who had been exposed to COVID-19. Both conserved end residues are trimmed from each CDR3. Size tells how often a clone was seen (once, few, many) or the class of an expanded clone, and some rows leave it out.

clone size,J gene,V gene,CDR3 protein
NA,TRBJ2-1,TRBV5-1,ASSLTSGRAYEQF
NA,TRBJ1-6,TRBV19,ASSSGSSYNSPLH
NA,TRBJ2-1,TRBV9,ASSVARAQGRNEQF
NA,TRBJ2-3,TRBV18,ASSPRILGRGRTDTQY
NA,TRBJ1-1,TRBV4-1,ASRGQLEVGTEAF
once,TRBJ2-7,TRBV30,AWSVGVAGSSYEQY
NA,TRBJ2-7,TRBV14,ASSQVAGGLMYEQY
NA,TRBJ2-2,TRBV4-1,ASSQELGVGVGELF
NA,TRBJ2-2,TRBV10-3,AAKPGTSGSTGELF
NA,TRBJ1-6,TRBV5-6,ASRRLAGDNSPLH
NA,TRBJ1-1,TRBV28,ASSLGTGFAEAF
NA,TRBJ2-5,TRBV6-5,ASSYSRTAQTQY
NA,TRBJ2-7,TRBV19,ASSPTGHEQY
NA,TRBJ2-1,TRBV4-2,ASSQEASGSVYNEQF
few,TRBJ1-5,TRBV3-1/TRBV3-2,ASSQGGDQPQH
NA,TRBJ1-5,TRBV24-1,ATSEATVYSNQPQH
NA,TRBJ1-1,TRBV5-3,ASYFMGQGGMNTEAF
NA,TRBJ2-1,TRBV7-6,ASSLAKSSYNEQF
NA,TRBJ2-7,TRBV20-1,GGRDPGGQY
NA,TRBJ1-1,TRBV5-4,ASSALGQDGSEAF
NA,TRBJ2-5,TRBV18,ASSKGVVSYQETQY
NA,TRBJ1-2,TRBV27,ASSRATGINYGYT
NA,TRBJ2-3,TRBV3-1/TRBV3-2,ASSPRGGRDTQY
NA,TRBJ1-1,TRBV6-5,ASSPAGSPEAF
NA,TRBJ2-1,TRBV5-1,ASSLGGIGAGNLRYEQF
NA,TRBJ2-2,TRBV4-3,ASSQEVGNTGELF